The source of this TCR beta chain is a study of cytomegalovirus exposure and HLA in healthy donors. The PCR employed 60 Vbeta primers together with 13 Jbeta primers. Method: immunoSEQ multiplex PCR; TCRdb's copy keeps in-frame clones and lacks some. Of roughly 150,000 clones listed, more than 65% were seen once; the top ten hold 4.5% to 6%. The CDR3 runs 15 residues. From germline, CDR1 is SGHRS and CDR2 YFSETQ. V trimming: 4 bases; J trimming: 4 bases; junction bases outside the gene matches: 6. This clone was detected a few times. The chain has TRBV5-1 and TRBJ1-3; TRBD1 agrees at 9 bases. The sample comprised PBMCs. This receptor was taken from a man aged 25-45 years in good health and CMV-seropositive. The CDR3 sequence: CASSQQGAQGNTIYF. Written as DNA, the CDR3 is TGCGCCAGCAGCCAACAGGGGGCTCAAGGAAACACCATATATTTT.